This TCR beta chain is drawn from a study of T cell changes during pregnancy in multiple sclerosis. The length of the CDR3 is 12 residues. V dropped 8 bases and J dropped 10 bases, with 14 bases sitting between them. The germline CDR1 and CDR2 sequences are MNHEY and SMNVEV (reference sequence). Some clones are missing from TCRdb's copy, which holds only in-frame ones; the method was immunoSEQ multiplex PCR. This repertoire shows about 32,000 clones, 90% to 95% found once; its top ten account for around 3.9%. The sequence came from a female donor in good health, enrolled as a control in a pregnancy study. This sequence joins TRBV27 and TRBJ1-4; D call uncertain. This material consisted of CD8+ T cells from peripheral blood mononuclear cells, taken in the second trimester of pregnancy. DNA of the CDR3: TGTGCCAGCTTCTTTAGCGGTGGAAAACTGTTTTTT. Its protein is CASFFSGGKLFF.